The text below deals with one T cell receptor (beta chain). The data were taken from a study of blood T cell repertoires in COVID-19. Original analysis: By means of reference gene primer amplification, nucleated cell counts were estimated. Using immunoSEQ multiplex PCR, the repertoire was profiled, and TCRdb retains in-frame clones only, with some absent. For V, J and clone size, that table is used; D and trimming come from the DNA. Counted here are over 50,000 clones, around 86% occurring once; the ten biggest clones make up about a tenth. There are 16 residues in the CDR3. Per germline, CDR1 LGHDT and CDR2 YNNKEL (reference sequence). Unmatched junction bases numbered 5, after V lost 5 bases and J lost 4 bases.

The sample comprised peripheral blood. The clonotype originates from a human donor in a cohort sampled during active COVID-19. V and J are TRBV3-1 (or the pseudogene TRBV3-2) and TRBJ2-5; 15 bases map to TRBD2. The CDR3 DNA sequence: TGTGCCAGCAGCAACGGACTAGCGGGAGGGGGAGAGACCCAGTACTTC. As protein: CASSNGLAGGGETQYF.